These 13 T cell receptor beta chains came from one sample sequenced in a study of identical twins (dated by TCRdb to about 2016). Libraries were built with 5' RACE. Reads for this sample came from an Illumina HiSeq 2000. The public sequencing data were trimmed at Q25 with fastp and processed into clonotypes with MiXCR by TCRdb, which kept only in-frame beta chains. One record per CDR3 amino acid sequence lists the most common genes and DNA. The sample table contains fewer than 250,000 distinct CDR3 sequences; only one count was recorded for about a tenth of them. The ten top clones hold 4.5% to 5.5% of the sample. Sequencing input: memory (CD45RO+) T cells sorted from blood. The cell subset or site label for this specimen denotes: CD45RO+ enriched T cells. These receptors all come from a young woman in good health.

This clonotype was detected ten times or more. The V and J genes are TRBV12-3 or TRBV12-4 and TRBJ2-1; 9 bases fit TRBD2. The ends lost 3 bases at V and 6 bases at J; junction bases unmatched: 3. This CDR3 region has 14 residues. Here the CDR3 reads CASSLASGINEQFF. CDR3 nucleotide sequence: TGTGCCAGCAGTTTGGCTAGCGGGATCAATGAGCAGTTCTTC.

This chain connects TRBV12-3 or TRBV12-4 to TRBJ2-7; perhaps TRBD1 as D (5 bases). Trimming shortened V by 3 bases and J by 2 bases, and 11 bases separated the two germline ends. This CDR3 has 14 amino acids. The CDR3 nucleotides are TGTGCCAGCAGTTTCAGGGTACTAACCTACGAGCAGTACTTC. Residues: CASSFRVLTYEQYF.

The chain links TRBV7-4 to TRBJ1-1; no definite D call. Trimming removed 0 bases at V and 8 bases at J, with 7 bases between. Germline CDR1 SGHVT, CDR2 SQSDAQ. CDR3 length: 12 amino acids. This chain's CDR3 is CASSLATVEAFF. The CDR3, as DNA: TGTGCCAGCAGCTTAGCCACGGTCGAAGCTTTCTTT.

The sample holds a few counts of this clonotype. The CDR3 here is CASSEVPSGTDTQYF. DNA for the CDR3: TGTGCCAGCAGTGAGGTCCCTAGCGGCACAGATACGCAGTATTTT. V is TRBV6-4 and J is TRBJ2-3; possibly TRBD2 for D (6 bases). CDR1 MRHNA and CDR2 SNTAGT come from the germline V gene. Deletions cut 3 bases from V and 1 base from J, with 11 bases between. The CDR3 runs to 15 residues.

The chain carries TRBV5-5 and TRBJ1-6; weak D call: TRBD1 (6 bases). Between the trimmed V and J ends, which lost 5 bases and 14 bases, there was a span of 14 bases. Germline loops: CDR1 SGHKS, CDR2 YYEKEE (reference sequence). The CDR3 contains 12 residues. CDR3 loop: CASSQGPSTLHF. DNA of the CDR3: TGTGCCAGCAGTCAGGGGCCTAGCACCCTCCACTTT.

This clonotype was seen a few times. Here the CDR3 DNA reads TGTGCCAGCAGCCAAGGTGCCCCGGGACTAGGCTATGAGCAGTTCTTC. Its protein is CASSQGAPGLGYEQFF. The rearrangement joins TRBV3-1 to TRBJ2-1; 8 nucleotides line up with TRBD2. This CDR3 has 16 amino acids. Germline CDR1 is LGHDT and CDR2 is YNNKEL (reference sequence). The V and J ends lost 1 base and 8 bases, in that order; junction bases with no gene match: 10.

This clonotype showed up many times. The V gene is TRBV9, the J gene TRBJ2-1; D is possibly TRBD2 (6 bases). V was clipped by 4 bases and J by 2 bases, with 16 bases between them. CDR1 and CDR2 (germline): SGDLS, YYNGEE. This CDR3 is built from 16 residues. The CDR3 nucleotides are TGTGCCAGCAGCCCGGGGGTTGTAGCGGCCTACAATGAGCAGTTCTTC. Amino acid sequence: CASSPGVVAAYNEQFF.

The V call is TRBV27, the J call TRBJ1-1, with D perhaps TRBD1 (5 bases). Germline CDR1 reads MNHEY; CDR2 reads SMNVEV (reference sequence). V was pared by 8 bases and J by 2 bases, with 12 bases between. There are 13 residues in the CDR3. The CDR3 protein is CASGQGGNTEAFF. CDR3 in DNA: TGTGCCAGCGGTCAGGGTGGAAACACTGAAGCTTTCTTT.

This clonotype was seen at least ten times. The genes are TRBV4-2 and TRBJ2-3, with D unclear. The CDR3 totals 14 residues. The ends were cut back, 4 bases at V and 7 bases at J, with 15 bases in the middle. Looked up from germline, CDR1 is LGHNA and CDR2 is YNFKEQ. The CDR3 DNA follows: TGTGCCAGCAGCCCGCGACACAATTCCTATACGCAGTATTTT. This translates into CASSPRHNSYTQYF.

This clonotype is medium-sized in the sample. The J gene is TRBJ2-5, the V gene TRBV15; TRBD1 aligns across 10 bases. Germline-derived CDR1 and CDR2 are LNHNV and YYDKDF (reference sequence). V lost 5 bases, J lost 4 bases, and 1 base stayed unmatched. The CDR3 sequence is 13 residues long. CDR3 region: CATSWTGGETQYF. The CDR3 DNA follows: TGTGCCACCAGCTGGACAGGGGGAGAGACCCAGTACTTC.

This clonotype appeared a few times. CDR3 amino acids: CASSLDGNSGNTIYF. Here the CDR3 DNA reads TGTGCCAGCAGCCTCGACGGCAACTCTGGAAACACCATATATTTT. The chain is built from TRBV6-2 or TRBV6-3 and TRBJ1-3; D remains unclear. The germline V gene encodes CDR1 MNHEY and CDR2 SVGEGT. This CDR3 is 15 amino acids long. The V end lost 6 bases, the J end lost 0 bases, and 12 bases lay between the germline ends.

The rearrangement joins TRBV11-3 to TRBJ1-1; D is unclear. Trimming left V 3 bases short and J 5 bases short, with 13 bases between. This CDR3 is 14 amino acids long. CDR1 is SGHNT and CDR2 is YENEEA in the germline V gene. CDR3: CASSLVEGRTEAFF. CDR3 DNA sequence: TGTGCCAGCAGCTTGGTTGAGGGTCGGACTGAAGCTTTCTTT.

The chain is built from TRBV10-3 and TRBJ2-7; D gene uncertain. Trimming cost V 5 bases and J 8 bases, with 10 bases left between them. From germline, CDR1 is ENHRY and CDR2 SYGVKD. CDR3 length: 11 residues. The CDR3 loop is CAISHATQQYF. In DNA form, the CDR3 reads TGTGCCATCAGTCATGCAACGCAGCAGTACTTC.